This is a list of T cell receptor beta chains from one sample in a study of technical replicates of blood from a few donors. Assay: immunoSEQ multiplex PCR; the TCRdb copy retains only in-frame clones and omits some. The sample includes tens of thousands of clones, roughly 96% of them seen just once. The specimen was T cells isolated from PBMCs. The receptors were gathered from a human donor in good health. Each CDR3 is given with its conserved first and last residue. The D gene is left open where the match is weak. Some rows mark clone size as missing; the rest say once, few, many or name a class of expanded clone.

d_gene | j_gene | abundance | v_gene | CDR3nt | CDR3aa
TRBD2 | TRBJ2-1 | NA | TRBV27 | TGTGCCAGCAGTTTCTCAGCGGGATCTTACAATGAGCAGTTCTTC | CASSFSAGSYNEQFF
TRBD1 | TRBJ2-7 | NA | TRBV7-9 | TGTGCCAGCAGCTCGGGACAGGGAGGTAGGGAGCAGTACTTC | CASSSGQGGREQYF
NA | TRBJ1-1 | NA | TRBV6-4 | TGTGCCAGCAGTGCTCTACAGGGGAACACTGAAGCTTTCTTT | CASSALQGNTEAFF
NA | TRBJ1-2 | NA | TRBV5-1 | TGCGCCAGCAGCTTGAGCTCAGGGGAATATGGCTACACCTTC | CASSLSSGEYGYTF
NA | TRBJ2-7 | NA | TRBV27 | TGTGCCAGCAGTTCAAGGGGAAGCCCCTCCTACGAGCAGTACTTC | CASSSRGSPSYEQYF
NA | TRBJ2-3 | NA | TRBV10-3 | TGTGCCATCAGTGCTTGGGACAATAGCACAGATACGCAGTATTTT | CAISAWDNSTDTQYF
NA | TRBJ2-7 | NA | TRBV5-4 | TGTGCCAGCAGCTTGTATGCAGGGAGGAACGAGCAGTACTTC | CASSLYAGRNEQYF
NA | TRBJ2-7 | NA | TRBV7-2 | TGTGCCAGCAGCTTAGGACAGGTTTACGAGCAGTACTTC | CASSLGQVYEQYF
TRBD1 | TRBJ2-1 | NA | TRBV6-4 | TGTGCCAAGGTTAACAGGGGGAGCTCCTACAATGAGCAGTTCTTC | CAKVNRGSSYNEQFF
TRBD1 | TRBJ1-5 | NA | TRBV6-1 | TGTGCCACCCGGGACAGCCATCAGCCCCAGCATTTT | CATRDSHQPQHF
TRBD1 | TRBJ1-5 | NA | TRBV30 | TGTGCCTGGAGTCCCGGGACAGGGTATCAGCCCCAGCATTTT | CAWSPGTGYQPQHF
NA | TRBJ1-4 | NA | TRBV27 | TGTGCCAGCAGTTTTGTGGAGCCCCCCGGAGCAAAACTGTTTTTT | CASSFVEPPGAKLFF
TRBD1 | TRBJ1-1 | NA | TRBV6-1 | TGTGCCAGCAGAGAGGGGACAGGGAACACTGAAGCTTTCTTT | CASREGTGNTEAFF
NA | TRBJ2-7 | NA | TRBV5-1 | TGCGCCAGCAGCTTGACGGGCTCCTACGAGCAGTACTTC | CASSLTGSYEQYF
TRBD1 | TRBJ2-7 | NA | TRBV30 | TGTGCCTGGAGACGGACAGGGGGGCCCTACGAGCAGTACTTC | CAWRRTGGPYEQYF
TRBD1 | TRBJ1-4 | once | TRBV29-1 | TGCAGCGTTCTTGGGACAGTTGCAACTAATGAAAAACTGTTTTTT | CSVLGTVATNEKLFF
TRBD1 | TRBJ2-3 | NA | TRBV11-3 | TGTGCCAGCAGCTTCGGGACAGTAGGCACAGGTACGCAGTATTTT | CASSFGTVGTGTQYF
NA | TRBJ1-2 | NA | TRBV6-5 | TGTGCCAGCAGTTACACATCCGGGATTTCAAACTATGGCTACACCTTC | CASSYTSGISNYGYTF
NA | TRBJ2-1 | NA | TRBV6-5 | TGTGCCGGACAGCTGGGGCCCTACAATGAGCAGTTCTTC | CAGQLGPYNEQFF
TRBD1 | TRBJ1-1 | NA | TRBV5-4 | TGTGCCAGCAGCTTGGGACAGGGGGATTGGGCTTTCTTT | CASSLGQGDWAFF
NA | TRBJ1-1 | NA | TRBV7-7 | TGTGCTAGCAGCCCCCTTTTTCGGGGGGATGAAGCTTTCTTT | CASSPLFRGDEAFF
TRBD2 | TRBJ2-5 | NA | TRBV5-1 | TGCGCCAGCAGCTCTGGACTAGCGGGGGGCCCGGAGACCCAGTACTTC | CASSSGLAGGPETQYF
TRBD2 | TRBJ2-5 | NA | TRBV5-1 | TGCGCCAGCAGCTGGGGCGGGGAGGGCCGAGAGACCCAGTACTTC | CASSWGGEGRETQYF
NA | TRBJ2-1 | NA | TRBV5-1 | TGCGCCAGCAGCGTGTCCCGGGAGAAGCAGTTCTTC | CASSVSREKQFF
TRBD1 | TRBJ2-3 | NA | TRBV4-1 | TGCGCCAGCAGCCAAGACCCCAGGACAGGGGGCTTAGTAGATACGCAGTATTTT | CASSQDPRTGGLVDTQYF
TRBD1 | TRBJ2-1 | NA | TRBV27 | TGTGCCAGCTCAATGGTGGGGACAGGGGGCGGCAATGAGCAGTTCTTC | CASSMVGTGGGNEQFF
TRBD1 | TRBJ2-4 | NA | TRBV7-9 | TGTGCCAGCAGCCTCAGAGGACAGGCTAAAAACATTCAGTACTTC | CASSLRGQAKNIQYF
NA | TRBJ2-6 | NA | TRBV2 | TGTGCCAGCACCGGCGGCGGTACCAACGTCCTGACTTTC | CASTGGGTNVLTF
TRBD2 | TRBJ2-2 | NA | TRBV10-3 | TGTGCCATCAGTGTACATGGACTAGCGGGAACATCCACCGGGGAGCTGTTTTTT | CAISVHGLAGTSTGELFF
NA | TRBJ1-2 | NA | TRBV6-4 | TGTGCCAGCCGCTCGATAGAGGGCGGCTACACCTTC | CASRSIEGGYTF